This TCR beta chain was captured in a study of cytomegalovirus exposure and HLA in healthy donors. General observations from the study: Investigators reported 164 TCR beta chains as tied to cytomegalovirus.

The CDR3 extends over 14 amino acids. CDR1 is MNHEY and CDR2 is SVGAGI in the germline V gene. V gave up 6 bases and J gave up 2 bases, with 13 bases separating them. Only in-frame clones appear in the TCRdb table, and some are missing; sequencing was by immunoSEQ multiplex PCR. Altogether roughly 250,000 clones are present, 70% to 90% being singletons, with the ten largest covering 0.95% to 1.5%. Note on this clone: Its specificity is not known.

The TCR comes from a woman between 25 and 40 years old in good health and CMV-seropositive. Sequences were obtained from PBMCs. The chain has TRBV6-5 and TRBJ1-1; D uncertain. CDR3 protein: CASRGPGLNTEAFF. CDR3 nucleotide sequence: TGTGCCAGCAGAGGTCCGGGGTTAAACACTGAAGCTTTCTTT.